The 27 T cell receptor beta chains below all came from one sample that was sequenced in a study of blood T cell repertoires in COVID-19. Clones were sequenced by immunoSEQ multiplex PCR, and TCRdb holds only the in-frame ones, with some missing. The top ten hold approximately 4.5% of the sample, which has 250,000 to 300,000 clones, roughly four fifths seen once. Sequences were obtained from PBMCs or T cells enriched from blood (not recorded which). Source of these receptors: a man aged 30 to 39 with acute COVID-19.

The chain couples TRBV27 to TRBJ2-2; 10 nucleotides align to TRBD1. The CDR3 sequence is 16 residues long. Germline V gene data show CDR1 as MNHEY and CDR2 as SMNVEV (reference sequence). V was clipped by 5 bases and J by 4 bases; unmatched bases: 7. CDR3 in amino acids: CASSLRGQGLTGELFF. CDR3 coding DNA: TGTGCCAGCAGTCTAAGGGGACAGGGGCTCACCGGGGAGCTGTTTTTT.

The chain is built from TRBV9 and TRBJ2-1; 10 bases map to TRBD2. This CDR3 is built from 18 residues. Germline CDR1 is SGDLS and CDR2 is YYNGEE. Trimming removed 3 bases from V and 8 bases from J; junction bases left unmatched: 17. As DNA, the CDR3 is TGTGCCAGCAGCGGTGGGGTATGGGCTAGCGGGAGCTTCGATGAGCAGTTCTTC. Translating gives CASSGGVWASGSFDEQFF.

V and J are TRBV6-6 and TRBJ1-1; 11 bases agree with TRBD1. From germline, CDR1 is MNHNY and CDR2 SVGAGI (reference sequence). V was pared by 6 bases and J by 4 bases, with 7 bases of the junction left unmatched. CDR3 length equals 15 residues. CDR3 protein: CASRASGTGGTEAFF. DNA for the CDR3: TGTGCCAGCAGAGCCTCCGGGACAGGGGGCACTGAAGCTTTCTTT.

The chain employs TRBV24-1 and TRBJ1-2; 11 positions agree with TRBD1. Germline V CDR1 and CDR2: KGHDR, SFDVKD. The CDR3 extends over 15 amino acids. After removal of 4 bases from V and 8 bases from J, the junction contained 8 bases not matched to a gene. The CDR3 DNA reads as TGTGCCACCAGTGACCGGACAGGGGGCGTTTACGGCTACACCTTC. It encodes CATSDRTGGVYGYTF.

This chain uses TRBV19 with TRBJ1-2; a possible D gene is TRBD1 (6 bases). The CDR3 runs to 13 residues. The germline gives CDR1 LNHDA, CDR2 SQIVND (reference sequence). Trimming took off 9 bases at V and 2 bases at J, with 13 bases between the two ends. The CDR3 loop is CASHDDRNYGYTF. The CDR3 DNA reads TGTGCCAGCCACGACGACAGGAACTATGGCTACACCTTC.

V and J are TRBV11-3 and TRBJ2-7; a weak D match, TRBD2 (5 bases). Germline values: CDR1 SGHNT, CDR2 YENEEA. Trimming removed 0 bases from V and 0 bases from J, with 9 bases in between. This CDR3 is 15 amino acids long. CDR3 residues: CASSLDSASSYEQYV. The CDR3 nucleotides read TGTGCCAGCAGCTTAGATAGCGCGAGCTCCTACGAGCAGTACGTC.

The rearrangement uses TRBV7-9 and TRBJ2-5, with TRBD1 matching 8 bases. V was clipped by 5 bases and J by 4 bases; unmatched bases: 6. The CDR3 covers 14 residues. Germline CDR1 reads SEHNR; CDR2 reads FQNEAQ (reference sequence). In nucleotides, the CDR3 is TGTGCCAGCAGCGCCGTGGACAGGGTAGAGACCCAGTACTTC. Translating it yields CASSAVDRVETQYF.

This clone was seen a few times. The rearrangement joins TRBV21-1 to TRBJ1-2. TRBV21-1 is described as a pseudogene. The CDR3 is 11 amino acids. CDR3 nucleotides: TGTGCCAGCGCGGGGTTCTATGGCTACACCTTC. This codes for CASAGFYGYTF.

The V call is TRBV15, the J call TRBJ1-1; TRBD1 might be the D (5 bases). The V and J ends lost 2 bases and 6 bases respectively, with 10 bases between them. The CDR3 spans 13 residues. Germline CDR1 reads LNHNV; CDR2 reads YYDKDF (reference sequence). The CDR3 sequence: CATSRQGIPEAFF. The CDR3 DNA sequence: TGTGCCACCAGCAGACAGGGAATCCCTGAAGCTTTCTTT.

The gene calls are TRBV18 and TRBJ2-2, with 7 bases that match TRBD2. CDR1 is KGHSH, CDR2 LQKENI, per germline. Unmatched junction bases numbered 4, after V lost 3 bases and J lost 0 bases. The CDR3 sequence is 16 residues long. CDR3 nucleotides: TGTGCCAGCTCACCGCAAGCGGGGACGAACACCGGGGAGCTGTTTTTT. Translation gives CASSPQAGTNTGELFF.

The chain links TRBV29-1 to TRBJ1-1; 7 bases line up with TRBD1. There are 13 residues in the CDR3. V lost 6 bases to trimming and J lost 8 bases; unmatched junction nucleotides: 12. Looked up from germline, CDR1 is SQVTM and CDR2 is ANQGSEA. Here the CDR3 reads CSVHPGQNSEAFF. The DNA for the CDR3 is TGCAGCGTACACCCGGGACAGAATTCCGAAGCTTTCTTT.

This clone occurred once. This chain connects TRBV11-2 to TRBJ1-1; D remains ambiguous. V was clipped by 3 bases and J by 0 bases, with 23 bases between them. This CDR3 has 19 amino acids. CDR1 SGHAT and CDR2 FQNNGV come from the germline V gene. The CDR3 DNA sequence: TGTGCCAGCAGCTTGAGAGGCATTCCACTCCGCAACTTGAACACTGAAGCTTTCTTT. Protein: CASSLRGIPLRNLNTEAFF.

This chain joins TRBV9 and TRBJ2-1; 8 bases match TRBD1. The CDR3 is 14 amino acids. CDR1 and CDR2 (germline): SGDLS, YYNGEE. V shed 0 bases and J 8 bases; nucleotides not matched to a gene: 4. As DNA, the CDR3 is TGTGCCAGCAGCGTAGCTGCAGGGGGCTATGAGCAGTTCTTC. It yields the protein CASSVAAGGYEQFF.

This chain joins TRBV6-5 and TRBJ1-2; D is perhaps TRBD1 (5 bases). Germline assignment: CDR1 MNHEY and CDR2 SVGAGI. The CDR3 loop spans 14 amino acids. Trimming took off 2 bases at V and 4 bases at J, with 11 bases between the two ends. CDR3 bases: TGTGCCAGCAGTTACGGCAGGGTCCCCTATGGCTACACCTTC. Translation: CASSYGRVPYGYTF.

The genes are TRBV2 and TRBJ2-7, with TRBD2 as a possible D gene (6 bases). The germline V and J ends were trimmed by 5 bases and 4 bases, with 9 bases remaining between them. The CDR3 is 12 residues long. The V gene's germline CDR1 is SNHLY and CDR2 FYNNEI. CDR3 nucleotide sequence: TGTGCCAGCAGTCCCGGGGGTTACGAGCAGTACGTC. Its translation is CASSPGGYEQYV.

The chain employs TRBV4-2 and TRBJ2-1; 10 bases are shared with TRBD2. This CDR3 spans 16 amino acids. CDR1 and CDR2 from the germline V gene are LGHNA and YNFKEQ. Trimming at V came to 1 base and at J to 5 bases, leaving 5 bases not matched to a gene. CDR3 DNA sequence: TGTGCCAGCAGCCAAGCACGGACTAGCGGTGACAATGAGCAGTTCTTC. The encoded protein is CASSQARTSGDNEQFF.

A few counts support this clone. The chain recombines TRBV29-1 with TRBJ2-2, with a tentative D call TRBD1 (5 bases). CDR1 is SQVTM and CDR2 is ANQGSEA in the germline V gene. The CDR3 spans 12 residues. The CDR3 reads CSGGRVGGELFF. CDR3 bases: TGCAGTGGTGGCAGGGTCGGCGGGGAGCTGTTTTTT.

This clone was picked up one time. This sequence joins TRBV25-1 and TRBJ1-2; the match to TRBD1 covers 10 bases. CDR1 and CDR2 (germline): MGHDK, SYGVNS. V was pared by 2 bases and J by 11 bases, with 2 bases of the junction left unmatched. This CDR3 has 12 residues. The CDR3 here is CASSEDRGRYTF. CDR3 nucleotide sequence: TGTGCCAGCAGTGAAGACAGGGGGCGGTACACCTTC.

The genes are TRBV5-6 and TRBJ1-3; 7 nucleotides agree with TRBD1. The length of the CDR3 is 19 residues. After removal of 4 bases from V and 2 bases from J, the junction contained 18 bases not matched to a gene. Germline assignment: CDR1 SGHDT and CDR2 YYEEEE. CDR3 protein: CASSKDRVRTVGPGNTIYF. CDR3 DNA: TGTGCCAGCAGCAAAGACAGGGTGCGGACTGTTGGACCTGGAAACACCATATATTTT.

The chain links TRBV3-1 (or the pseudogene TRBV3-2) to TRBJ2-3, with 13 bases that match TRBD2. This CDR3 comprises 21 residues. Looked up from germline, CDR1 is LGHDT and CDR2 is YNNKEL (reference sequence). Trimming removed 0 bases from V and 0 bases from J; junction bases left unmatched: 12. CDR3 region: CASSQDFRTSGGSSSTDTQYF. The CDR3 bases are TGTGCCAGCAGCCAAGATTTTCGGACTAGCGGGGGCTCATCTAGCACAGATACGCAGTATTTT.

The chain has TRBV7-6 and TRBJ2-2, with 7 bases fitting TRBD2. The CDR3 is 16 amino acids. The germline V gene has CDR1 SGHVS and CDR2 FNYEAQ. With 2 bases clipped from V and 1 base from J, the junction kept 4 bases outside the gene matches. Written as DNA, the CDR3 is TGTGCCAGCAGCTTATCTTCGGGGGGGAACACCGGGGAGCTGTTTTTT. Encoded protein: CASSLSSGGNTGELFF.

Notes on this clone: Mismatch with germline at one junction end may stem from a read error. This sequence joins TRBV5-1 and TRBJ2-2, with 14 bases aligning to TRBD2. The length of the CDR3 is 17 residues. Germline V gene data show CDR1 as SGHRS and CDR2 as YFSETQ. CDR3 sequence: CASSTGLAGGYTGELFF. The CDR3 DNA is TGTGCCAGCAGCACCGGACTAGCGGGAGGATACACCGGGGAGCTGTTTTTT.

The V call is TRBV3-1 (or the pseudogene TRBV3-2), the J call TRBJ2-1; TRBD2 aligns across 10 bases. This CDR3 has 16 amino acids. V dropped 3 bases and J dropped 4; count of bases not matched to a gene: 6. The germline gives CDR1 LGHDT, CDR2 YNNKEL (reference sequence). CDR3 residues: CASSQQLAGWYNEQFF. The CDR3 DNA reads as TGTGCCAGCAGCCAGCAACTAGCGGGATGGTACAATGAGCAGTTCTTC.

This clone was picked up one time. This chain joins TRBV2 and TRBJ1-5, with TRBD1 as a possible D gene (5 bases). CDR3 length equals 15 residues. V lost 4 bases to trimming and J lost 7 bases, with 17 bases between them. Germline CDR1 SNHLY, CDR2 FYNNEI. CDR3 region: CASSAKGNLGQPQHF. For the CDR3, the DNA is TGTGCCAGCAGTGCGAAGGGGAATCTAGGCCAGCCCCAGCATTTT.

The rearrangement joins TRBV20-1 to TRBJ2-2, with 11 positions matching TRBD2. Germline V gene sequence: CDR1 DFQATT, CDR2 SNEGSKA (reference sequence). The CDR3 is 16 amino acids. The ends lost 5 bases at V and 4 bases at J; junction bases unmatched: 9. The CDR3 reads CSAGASGGSRTGELFF. CDR3 in DNA: TGCAGTGCTGGTGCTAGCGGGGGGTCTCGCACCGGGGAGCTGTTTTTT.

The chain combines TRBV14 with TRBJ2-1; 10 nucleotides match TRBD1. CDR1 SGHDN and CDR2 FVKESK come from the germline V gene. V was pared by 5 bases and J by 4 bases, with 2 bases of the junction left unmatched. The CDR3 length is 14 residues. Here the CDR3 reads CASSKDRGYNEQFF. The CDR3 DNA follows: TGTGCCAGCAGCAAGGACAGGGGGTACAATGAGCAGTTCTTC.

This sequence joins TRBV5-6 and TRBJ2-1, with D possibly TRBD1 on 5 matching bases. V dropped 4 bases and J dropped 7 bases, with 18 bases sitting between them. CDR1 is SGHDT, CDR2 YYEEEE, per germline. The CDR3 sequence is 15 residues long. The CDR3 spells CASSGYGHENNEQFF. CDR3 nucleotides: TGTGCCAGCAGCGGTTACGGACACGAAAATAATGAGCAGTTCTTC.